Shown below are 4 T cell receptor beta chains from a single sample sequenced in a study of T-cell memory formation after mild COVID-19. One entry per CDR3 protein, called by TCRdb with MiXCR from the 5' RACE reads. The table records a few hundred thousand distinct CDR3 sequences, less than 20% of them present only once. The sequenced sample was PBMCs or a T cell subset sorted from them (not recorded which). The receptor source for this set is a man between 18 and 35 years old who had mild COVID-19 (a few samples of this study predate the infection). Cell type and time point are not known.

The chain links TRBV12-3 or TRBV12-4 to TRBJ2-1; 9 bases align to TRBD2. V lost 7 bases, J lost 4 bases, and 8 bases stayed unmatched. CDR3 size: 15 residues. The DNA of the CDR3 is TGTGCCAGCACCCTTAGCGGGGGCGGTTACAATGAGCAGTTCTTC. The encoded protein is CASTLSGGGYNEQFF.

This clonotype has more than one count but fewer than ten. The chain recombines TRBV12-3 or TRBV12-4 with TRBJ2-1; 9 bases map to TRBD2. The V and J ends lost 0 bases and 6 bases, in that order; junction bases with no gene match: 9. The CDR3 has 17 residues. The DNA of the CDR3 is TGTGCCAGCAGTTTAGCGCCCAGGACTAGCGAATTCAATGAGCAGTTCTTC. Amino acids: CASSLAPRTSEFNEQFF.

The rearrangement joins TRBV6-2 or TRBV6-3 to TRBJ2-5; weak D call: TRBD1 (5 bases). CDR3 length: 13 residues. Trimming stripped 10 bases from V and 3 bases from J, with 15 bases between. The germline gives CDR1 MNHEY, CDR2 SVGEGT. The CDR3 protein is CATSLTVEETQYF. In DNA form, the CDR3 reads TGTGCCACGTCGCTGACAGTTGAAGAGACCCAGTACTTC.

About this clonotype itself: A read error may produce the germline difference seen at one junction end. The genes are TRBV6-5 and TRBJ2-7, with D maybe TRBD1 (5 bases). CDR1 and CDR2 (germline): MNHEY, SVGAGI. This CDR3 contains 16 residues. The CDR3 region has the DNA TGTGCCAGCAGCCTTGACAGTTTCCAGAGCTCCTACGAGAAGTACTTC. It translates to CASSLDSFQSSYEKYF.